The 14 T cell receptor beta chains below all came from one sample that was sequenced in a study of cytomegalovirus exposure and HLA in healthy donors. Primers included in the PCR were 60 Vbeta and 13 Jbeta primers. The table came from immunoSEQ multiplex PCR; TCRdb's copy has only in-frame clones and leaves some out. The sample has 150,000 to 200,000 clones, about 86% seen once. Sequenced input: PBMCs. The receptors here all came from a young woman in good health and CMV-seronegative.

The count of this clone is one. The genes are TRBV6-5 and TRBJ2-7; 8 bases align to TRBD1. The germline CDR1 and CDR2 sequences are MNHEY and SVGAGI. The CDR3 contains 16 residues. Losses at the gene ends were 2 bases for V and 2 bases for J; bases not matched to a gene: 8. CDR3 sequence reads: CASSYGLGQATYEQYF. The CDR3 bases are TGTGCCAGCAGTTACGGCTTGGGACAGGCCACCTACGAGCAGTACTTC.

The chain carries TRBV5-8 and TRBJ1-4; 7 bases fit TRBD1. The V and J ends lost 2 bases and 4 bases, in that order; junction bases with no gene match: 5. This CDR3 is 15 amino acids long. In germline, CDR1 is SGHTS, CDR2 YDEGEE. In nucleotides, the CDR3 is TGTGCCAGCAGCTTCCGGACAGGACATAATGAAAAACTGTTTTTT. It codes for CASSFRTGHNEKLFF.

Comment on this clone: Mismatch with germline at one junction end may stem from a read error. The rearrangement uses TRBV7-9 and TRBJ2-7, with a weak D call TRBD1 (5 bases). The germline CDR1 and CDR2 sequences are SEHNR and FQNEAQ (reference sequence). The CDR3 is 14 amino acids. The CDR3 bases are TGTTCCAGCAGCTTGTCGCAGGGCCCTTCCGAGCAGTACTTC. Translation gives CSSSLSQGPSEQYF.

The chain couples TRBV6-5 to TRBJ2-7; tentatively, D is TRBD2 (6 bases). Trimming left V 9 bases short and J 0 bases short, with 12 bases between. Germline CDR1 is MNHEY and CDR2 is SVGAGI. The CDR3 runs 13 residues. CDR3 amino acids: CASKPGLSYEQYF. For the CDR3, the DNA is TGTGCCAGTAAACCGGGACTCTCCTACGAGCAGTACTTC.

This clone was counted once. V is TRBV7-3 and J is TRBJ2-2, with 9 bases aligning to TRBD2. The trim removed 5 bases at V and 4 bases at J, leaving 8 bases unmatched. This CDR3 region has 16 residues. Germline CDR1 SGHTA, CDR2 FQGTGA. CDR3 sequence: CASSAQPGLATGELFF. For the CDR3, the DNA is TGTGCCAGCAGCGCCCAACCGGGACTAGCCACCGGGGAGCTGTTTTTT.

The chain carries TRBV9 and TRBJ2-1; a weak D match, TRBD1 (5 bases). Germline CDR1 SGDLS, CDR2 YYNGEE. Deletions cut 0 bases from V and 2 bases from J, with 12 bases between. The CDR3 is 16 amino acids. Here the CDR3 reads CASSVAAQGTYNEQFF. CDR3 bases: TGTGCCAGCAGCGTAGCTGCCCAGGGTACCTACAATGAGCAGTTCTTC. The variable domain in full, completed from reference TRBV9 and TRBJ2-1, reads DSGVTQTPKHLITATGQRVTLRCSPRSGDLSVYWYQQSLDQGLQFLIQYYNGEERAKGNILERFSAQQFPDLHSELNLSSLELGDSALYFCASSVAAQGTYNEQFFGPGTRLTVL.

The J gene is TRBJ2-3, the V gene TRBV1; TRBD2 is taken as the D call from the table, unchecked against the DNA. TRBV1 has pseudogene status. This CDR3 region has 15 residues. CDR3 in amino acids: CTSSHRGGVPDTQYF. CDR3 sequence (DNA): TGCACCAGCAGCCATCGCGGGGGGGTCCCAGATACGCAGTATTTT.

The genes are TRBV2 and TRBJ2-5; 12 bases are shared with TRBD1. The J segment lost 5 bases and the V segment lost 4 bases, leaving 8 bases of the junction unmatched. CDR1 and CDR2 (germline): SNHLY, FYNNEI. This CDR3 is 16 amino acids long. The CDR3 loop is CASSGGGQGAWETQYF. The DNA for the CDR3 is TGTGCCAGCAGTGGGGGGGGACAGGGGGCGTGGGAGACCCAGTACTTC. Full variable domain (missing parts from reference TRBV2 and TRBJ2-5): EPEVTQTPSHQVTQMGQEVILRCVPISNHLYFYWYRQILGQKVEFLVSFYNNEISEKSEIFDDQFSVERPDGSNFTLKIRSTKLEDSAMYFCASSGGGQGAWETQYFGPGTRLLVL.

The rearrangement links TRBV6-4 to TRBJ1-4, with unresolved D. Germline V CDR1 and CDR2: MRHNA, SNTAGT. The CDR3 spans 11 residues. Trimming stripped 4 bases from V and 10 bases from J, with 7 bases between. Here the CDR3 DNA reads TGTGCCAGCAGTGCCACTCCAAAACTGTTTTTT. Amino acid sequence: CASSATPKLFF.

V is TRBV4-3 and J is TRBJ2-3, with 8 positions matching TRBD2. Losses at the gene ends were 2 bases for V and 3 bases for J; bases not matched to a gene: 10. Germline V CDR1 and CDR2: LGHNA, YSLEER. The CDR3 length is 17 residues. CDR3 sequence: CASSQRFGASGTDTQYF. DNA for the CDR3: TGCGCCAGCAGCCAAAGATTCGGGGCTAGCGGGACAGATACGCAGTATTTT.

In DNA, the CDR3 is TGTGCCAGCAGCCAAGGGACAGCCCTTTGGGGCGAGCAGTACTTC. Translation: CASSQGTALWGEQYF. V is TRBV6-5 and J is TRBJ2-7; 7 nucleotides agree with TRBD1. Germline V gene data show CDR1 as MNHEY and CDR2 as SVGAGI. The V and J ends lost 6 bases and 6 bases, in that order; junction bases with no gene match: 14. The CDR3 totals 15 residues.

The J gene is TRBJ2-6, the V gene TRBV28, with 8 bases that match TRBD2. The trim removed 11 bases at V and 3 bases at J, leaving 12 bases unmatched. This CDR3 is built from 16 residues. The germline CDR1 and CDR2 sequences are MDHEN and SYDVKM. The DNA of the CDR3 is TGTGCCGCAAGAAACGGGGGGGCGCTTGGGGCCAACGTCCTGACTTTC. Translated, it gives CAARNGGALGANVLTF. Together with reference TRBV28 and TRBJ2-6, the CDR3 gives the full variable domain: DVKVTQSSRYLVKRTGEKVFLECVQDMDHENMFWYRQDPGLGLRLIYFSYDVKMKEKGDIPEGYSVSREKKERFSLILESASTNQTSMYLCAARNGGALGANVLTFGAGSRLTVL.

This clone showed up just once. This chain links TRBV28 with TRBJ1-4, with D possibly matching TRBD1 (5 bases). Germline loops: CDR1 MDHEN, CDR2 SYDVKM. The CDR3 runs 14 residues. Trimming removed 6 bases from V and 5 bases from J, with 13 bases in between. The CDR3 reads CASSPGTLNEKLFF. The CDR3 nucleotides read TGTGCCAGCAGCCCCGGGACTTTAAATGAAAAACTGTTTTTT.

The chain combines TRBV12-5 with TRBJ1-1, with D unclear. Between the trimmed V and J ends, which lost 5 bases and 3 bases, there was a span of 22 bases. This CDR3 spans 17 amino acids. The V gene's germline CDR1 is LGHNT and CDR2 FRNRAP. Here the CDR3 reads CASGPMRGGMKDTEAFF. The CDR3 bases are TGTGCTAGTGGTCCGATGCGGGGAGGTATGAAGGACACTGAAGCTTTCTTT.